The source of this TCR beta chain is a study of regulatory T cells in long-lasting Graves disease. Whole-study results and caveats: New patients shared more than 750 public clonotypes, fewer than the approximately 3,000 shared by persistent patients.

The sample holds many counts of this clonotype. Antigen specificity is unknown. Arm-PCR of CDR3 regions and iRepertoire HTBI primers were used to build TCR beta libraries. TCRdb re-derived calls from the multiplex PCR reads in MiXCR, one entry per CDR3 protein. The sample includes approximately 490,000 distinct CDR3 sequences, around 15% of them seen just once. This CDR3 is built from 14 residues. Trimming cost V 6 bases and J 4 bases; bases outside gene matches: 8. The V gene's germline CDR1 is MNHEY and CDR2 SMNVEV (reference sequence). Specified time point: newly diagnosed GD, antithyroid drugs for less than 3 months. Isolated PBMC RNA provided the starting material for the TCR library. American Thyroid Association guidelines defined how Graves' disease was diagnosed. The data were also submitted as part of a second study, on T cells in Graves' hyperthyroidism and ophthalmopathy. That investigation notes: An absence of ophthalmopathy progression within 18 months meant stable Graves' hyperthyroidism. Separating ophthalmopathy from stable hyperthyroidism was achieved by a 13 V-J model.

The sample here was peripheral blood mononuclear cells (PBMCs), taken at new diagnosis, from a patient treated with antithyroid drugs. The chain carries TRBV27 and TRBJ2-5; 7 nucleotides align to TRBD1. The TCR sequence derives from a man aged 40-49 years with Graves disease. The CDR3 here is CASSPTGYLETQYF. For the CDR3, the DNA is TGTGCCAGCAGCCCGACAGGGTATCTAGAGACCCAGTACTTC.